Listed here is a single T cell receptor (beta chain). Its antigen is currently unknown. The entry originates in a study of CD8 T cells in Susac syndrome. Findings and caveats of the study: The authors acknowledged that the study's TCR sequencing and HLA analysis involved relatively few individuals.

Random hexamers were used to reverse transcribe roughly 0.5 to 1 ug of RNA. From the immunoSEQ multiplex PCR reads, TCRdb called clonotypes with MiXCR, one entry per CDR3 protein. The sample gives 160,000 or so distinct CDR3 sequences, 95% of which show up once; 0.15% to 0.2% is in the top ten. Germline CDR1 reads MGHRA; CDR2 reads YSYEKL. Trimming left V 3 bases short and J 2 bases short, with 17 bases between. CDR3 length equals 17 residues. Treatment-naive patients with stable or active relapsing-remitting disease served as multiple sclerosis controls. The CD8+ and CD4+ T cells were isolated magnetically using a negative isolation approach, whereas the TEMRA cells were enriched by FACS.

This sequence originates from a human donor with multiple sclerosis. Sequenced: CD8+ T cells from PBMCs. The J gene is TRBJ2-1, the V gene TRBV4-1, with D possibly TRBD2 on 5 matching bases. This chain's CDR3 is CASSQSPLSGTYNEQFF. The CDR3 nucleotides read TGCGCCAGCAGCCAGAGTCCCCTGAGCGGAACCTACAATGAGCAGTTCTTC.